These T cell receptor beta chains were read from a single sample in a study of T cell responses to AZD1222 COVID-19 vaccine. Assay: immunoSEQ multiplex PCR; the TCRdb copy retains only in-frame clones and omits some. Counted here are approximately 170,000 clones, 80% to 95% occurring once; the ten biggest clones make up roughly 3.8%. The sequencing here drew on peripheral blood, taken on day 0 of AZD1222 vaccination. Every receptor here comes from an adult in good health. The CDR3 runs from the conserved cysteine through the conserved F or W. A D gene is named only where the DNA matches it firmly. Where a row states a size, it is once, few, many or the class of an expanded clone; other rows omit it.

j_call,d_call,clone_size,v_call,cdr3_nt,cdr3_aa
TRBJ2-6,-,few,TRBV19,TGTGCCAGTAGTATCATGAGCTCTGGGGCCAACGTCCTGACTTTC,CASSIMSSGANVLTF
TRBJ1-4,-,-,TRBV2,TGTGCCAGCAGTGGGGTAGAGGCTAATGAAAAACTGTTTTTT,CASSGVEANEKLFF
TRBJ2-7,TRBD1,once,TRBV11-2,TGTGCCAGCAGCTTCGACAGGGCTGGGGGCGAGCAGTACTTC,CASSFDRAGGEQYF
TRBJ1-4,TRBD1,-,TRBV10-1,TGCGCCAGCAGCCACGCCGGGACAGCTGAAAAACTGTTTTTT,CASSHAGTAEKLFF
TRBJ1-1,-,once,TRBV5-1,TGCGCCAGCAGCTTGAGACAAGGTGAAGCTTTCTTT,CASSLRQGEAFF
TRBJ1-1,TRBD1,-,TRBV6-5,TGTGCCAGCAGTTTCCAGACAGGGGCGGACACTGAAGCTTTCTTT,CASSFQTGADTEAFF
TRBJ1-2,-,-,TRBV3-1/TRBV3-2,TGTGCCAGCAGCCAAAACCAGGGTTCCAGCTCTGGCTACACCTTC,CASSQNQGSSSGYTF
TRBJ1-4,-,-,TRBV25-1,TGTGCCAGCACTAGTACTGCAACTAATGAAAAACTGTTTTTT,CASTSTATNEKLFF
TRBJ1-5,-,-,TRBV19,TGTGCCAGTAGCCTTCCCGTCGGGGGGAATCAGCCCCAGCATTTT,CASSLPVGGNQPQHF
TRBJ2-1,TRBD2,-,TRBV24-1,TGTGCCACCAGTGAGGGCGGGAGCTCCTACAATGAGCAGTTCTTC,CATSEGGSSYNEQFF
TRBJ1-1,TRBD1,-,TRBV5-6,TGTGCCAGCAGCTTGTTTAGTGGGACAGGGATTGAAGCTTTT,CASSLFSGTGIEAF
TRBJ2-3,TRBD1,-,TRBV3-1/TRBV3-2,TGTGCCAGCAGCCAATGGGGAGCCGGGACAGGCCTTTATACGCAGTATTTT,CASSQWGAGTGLYTQYF
TRBJ2-3,-,-,TRBV5-6,TGTGCCAGCAGCTTCACAGATACGCAGTATTTT,CASSFTDTQYF
TRBJ2-4,-,-,TRBV12-3/TRBV12-4,TGTGCCAGCAGGGGACAAAACATTCAGTACTTC,CASRGQNIQYF
TRBJ1-2,-,-,TRBV4-1,TGCGCCAGCAGCCGACCACCAAATATCGGTTTAGGACACCGATCTACGGATGGCTACACCTTC,CASSRPPNIGLGHRSTDGYTF
TRBJ1-1,-,once,TRBV19,TGTGCCAGTAGTATAAGAAAGGTCGGGCAGTATGTGAACACTGAAGCTTTCTTT,CASSIRKVGQYVNTEAFF
TRBJ1-3,-,-,TRBV15,TGTGCCACCAGCAGAGATTTCGAACACCACTCTGGAAACACCATATATTTT,CATSRDFEHHSGNTIYF
TRBJ2-2,-,-,TRBV7-6,TGTGCCAGCAGCTTATGGGGGGAGCTGTTTTTT,CASSLWGELFF
TRBJ1-4,-,-,TRBV25-1,TGTGCCAGCAGCGGACCAGGGGCTAATGAAAAACTGTTTTTT,CASSGPGANEKLFF
TRBJ2-1,TRBD1,-,TRBV2,TGTGCCGGAGGACAGGGTACCTACAATGAGCAGTTCTTC,CAGGQGTYNEQFF
TRBJ2-3,TRBD1,once,TRBV7-9,TGTGCCAGCAGCCTTACAGGGGCCACCACAGATACGCAGTATTTT,CASSLTGATTDTQYF
TRBJ2-3,-,-,TRBV9,TGTGCCAGCAGCGTAGCCATTACTAGCCCTCCGAATCAAAATACGCAGTATTTT,CASSVAITSPPNQNTQYF